This T cell receptor (beta chain) was documented in a study of cytomegalovirus exposure and HLA in healthy donors. Primers for the PCR totalled 60 Vbeta and 13 Jbeta. The repertoire was sequenced with immunoSEQ multiplex PCR; TCRdb's copy has only in-frame clones and lacks some. The sample consists of about 200,000 clones, approximately 78% of them appearing once. On this clone: What it binds is not known. Other DNA sequences in this sample translate to the same CDR3.

Germline lookup yields CDR1 SGHTA and CDR2 FQGTGA. The germline V and J ends were trimmed by 5 bases and 2 bases, with 9 bases remaining between them. CDR3 length equals 13 residues. Points from the study as a whole: In a later analysis, DRB1 alleles had the most associated TCRs; HLA-C alleles the fewest.

The origin of this receptor is a woman in her fifties or sixties in good health and CMV-seropositive. This chain connects TRBV7-3 to TRBJ2-5; a possible D gene is TRBD2 (6 bases). The source material was PBMCs. In DNA, the CDR3 is TGTGCCAGCAGCAAGGGACTGCAAGAGACCCAGTACTTC. Translated, it gives CASSKGLQETQYF.